This section outlines one TCR beta chain sequence together with its context. In the naive CD8 group, cells lacked CD45RO and were positively selected for CCR7, so terminally differentiated effector memory CD45RA+ cells were left out. These data come from a study of shared clonotypes between healthy human individuals. Study context: Each donor had three CD4 naive, three CD4 memory, two CD8 naive and one CD8 memory plate.

The CDR3 consists of 14 residues. CDR1 is GTSNPN, CDR2 SVGIG, per germline (reference sequence). Losses at the gene ends were 4 bases for V and 0 bases for J; bases not matched to a gene: 4. The protocol was immunoSEQ multiplex PCR, while the TCRdb copy is restricted to in-frame clones and leaves out a portion. The profile shows about 2 million clones, over 85% of them singletons. The TCR originated in a man between 18 and 35 years old in good health. V is TRBV30 and J is TRBJ2-3; 7 nucleotides line up with TRBD1. Sequences were obtained from naive CD8+ T cells sorted from blood. CDR3 nucleotide sequence: TGTGCCTGGAAAGACAGGGCGAGCACAGATACGCAGTATTTT. Its protein is CAWKDRASTDTQYF.